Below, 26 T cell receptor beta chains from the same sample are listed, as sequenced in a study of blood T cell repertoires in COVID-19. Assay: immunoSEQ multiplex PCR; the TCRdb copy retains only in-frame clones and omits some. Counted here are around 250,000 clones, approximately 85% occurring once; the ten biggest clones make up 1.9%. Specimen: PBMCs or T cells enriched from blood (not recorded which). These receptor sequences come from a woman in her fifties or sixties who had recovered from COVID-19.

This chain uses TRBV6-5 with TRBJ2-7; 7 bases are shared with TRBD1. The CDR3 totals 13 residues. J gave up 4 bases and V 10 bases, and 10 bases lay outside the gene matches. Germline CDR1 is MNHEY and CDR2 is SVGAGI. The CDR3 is CATARDSQYEQYF. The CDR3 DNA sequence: TGTGCCACCGCCCGGGACAGCCAGTACGAGCAGTACTTC.

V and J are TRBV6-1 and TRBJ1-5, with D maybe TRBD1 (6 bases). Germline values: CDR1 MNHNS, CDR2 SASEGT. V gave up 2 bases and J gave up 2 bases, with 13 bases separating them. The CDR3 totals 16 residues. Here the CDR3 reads CASSERVRGGNQPQHF. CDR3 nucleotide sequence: TGTGCCAGCAGTGAACGGGTCAGGGGAGGCAATCAGCCCCAGCATTTT.

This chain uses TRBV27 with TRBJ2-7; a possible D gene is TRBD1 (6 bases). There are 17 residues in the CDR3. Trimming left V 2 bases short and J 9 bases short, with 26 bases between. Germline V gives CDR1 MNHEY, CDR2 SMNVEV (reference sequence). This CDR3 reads CASSLVGTNRVRTRQYF. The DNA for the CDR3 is TGTGCCAGCAGTTTAGTGGGGACAAACAGGGTGAGGACGAGGCAGTACTTC.

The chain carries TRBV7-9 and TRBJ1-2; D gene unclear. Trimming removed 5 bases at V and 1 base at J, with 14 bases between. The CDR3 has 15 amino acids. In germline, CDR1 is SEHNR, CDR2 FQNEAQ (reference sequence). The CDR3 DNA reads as TGTGCCAGCAGCGCACCCCGGCAGGATAACTATGGCTACACCTTC. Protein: CASSAPRQDNYGYTF.

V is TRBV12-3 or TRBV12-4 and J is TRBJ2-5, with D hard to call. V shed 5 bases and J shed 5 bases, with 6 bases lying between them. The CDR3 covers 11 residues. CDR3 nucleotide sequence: TGTGCCAGCAGTCCTTTGGAGACCCAGTACTTC. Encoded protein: CASSPLETQYF.

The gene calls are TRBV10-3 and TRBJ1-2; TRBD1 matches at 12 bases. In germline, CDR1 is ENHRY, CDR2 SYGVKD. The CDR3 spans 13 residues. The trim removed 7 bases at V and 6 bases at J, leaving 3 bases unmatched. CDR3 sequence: CAIKGTGGDGYTF. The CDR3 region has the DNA TGTGCCATCAAGGGGACAGGGGGCGATGGCTACACCTTC.

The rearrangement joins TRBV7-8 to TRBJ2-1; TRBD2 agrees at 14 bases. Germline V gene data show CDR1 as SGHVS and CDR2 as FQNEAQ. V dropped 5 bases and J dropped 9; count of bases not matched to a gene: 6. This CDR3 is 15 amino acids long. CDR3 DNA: TGTGCCAGCAGCGGGGAGACTAGCGGGAGGGGTGAGCAGTTCTTC. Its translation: CASSGETSGRGEQFF.

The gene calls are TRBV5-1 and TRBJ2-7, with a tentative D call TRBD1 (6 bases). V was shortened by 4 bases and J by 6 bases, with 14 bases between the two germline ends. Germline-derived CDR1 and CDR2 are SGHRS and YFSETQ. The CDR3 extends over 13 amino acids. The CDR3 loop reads CASSNNRASEQYF. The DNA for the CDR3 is TGCGCCAGCAGCAACAACAGGGCCTCCGAGCAGTACTTC. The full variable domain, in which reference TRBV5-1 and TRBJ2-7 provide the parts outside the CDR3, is KAGVTQTPRYLIKTRGQQVTLSCSPISGHRSVSWYQQTPGQGLQFLFEYFSETQRNKGNFPGRFSGRQFSNSRSEMNVSTLELGDSALYLCASSNNRASEQYFGPGTRLTVT.

The CDR3 loop reads CASSPQEASTGGNEQFF. The CDR3 nucleotides read TGTGCCAGTAGTCCCCAAGAAGCCTCAACCGGTGGCAATGAGCAGTTCTTC. J is TRBJ2-1 and V is TRBV19, with no clear D. The CDR3 runs 17 residues. V lost 5 bases, J lost 6 bases, and 23 bases lay in between. The germline V gene encodes CDR1 LNHDA and CDR2 SQIVND (reference sequence).

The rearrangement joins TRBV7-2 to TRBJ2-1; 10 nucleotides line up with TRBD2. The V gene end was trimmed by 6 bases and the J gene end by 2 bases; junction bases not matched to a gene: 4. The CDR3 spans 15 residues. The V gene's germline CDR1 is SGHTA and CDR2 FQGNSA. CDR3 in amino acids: CASRVAGGTYNEQFF. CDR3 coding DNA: TGTGCCAGCAGAGTAGCGGGAGGCACCTACAATGAGCAGTTCTTC.

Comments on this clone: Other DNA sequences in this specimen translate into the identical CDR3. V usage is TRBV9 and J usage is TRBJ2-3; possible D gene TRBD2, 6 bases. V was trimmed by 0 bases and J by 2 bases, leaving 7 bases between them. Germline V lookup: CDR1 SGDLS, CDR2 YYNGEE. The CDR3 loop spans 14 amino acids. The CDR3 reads CASSVGGDTDTQYF. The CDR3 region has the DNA TGTGCCAGCAGCGTAGGCGGGGACACAGATACGCAGTATTTT.

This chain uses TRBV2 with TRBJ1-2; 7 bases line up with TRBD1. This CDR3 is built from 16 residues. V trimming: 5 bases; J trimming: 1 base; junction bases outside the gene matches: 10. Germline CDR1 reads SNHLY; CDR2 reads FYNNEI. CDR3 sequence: CASSTERTGDNYGYTF. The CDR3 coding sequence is TGTGCCAGCAGTACAGAAAGGACAGGAGATAACTATGGCTACACCTTC.

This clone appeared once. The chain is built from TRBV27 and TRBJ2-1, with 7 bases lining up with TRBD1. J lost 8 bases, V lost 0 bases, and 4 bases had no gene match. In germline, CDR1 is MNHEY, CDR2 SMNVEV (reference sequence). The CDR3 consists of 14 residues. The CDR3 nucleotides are TGTGCCAGCAGTTTATCTAGGGGGCGGCATGAGCAGTTCTTC. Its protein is CASSLSRGRHEQFF.

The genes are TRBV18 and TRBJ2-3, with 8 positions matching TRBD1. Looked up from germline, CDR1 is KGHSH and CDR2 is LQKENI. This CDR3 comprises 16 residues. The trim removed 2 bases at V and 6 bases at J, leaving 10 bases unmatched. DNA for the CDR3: TGTGCCAGCTCACCAACCCGGGACAGGTCGATCGATACGCAGTATTTT. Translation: CASSPTRDRSIDTQYF.

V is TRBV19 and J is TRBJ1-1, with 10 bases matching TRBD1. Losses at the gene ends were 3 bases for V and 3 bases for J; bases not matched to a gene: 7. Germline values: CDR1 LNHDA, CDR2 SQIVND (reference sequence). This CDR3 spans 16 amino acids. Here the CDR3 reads CASSISPDRGDTEAFF. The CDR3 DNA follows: TGTGCCAGTAGTATTTCGCCGGACAGGGGGGACACTGAAGCTTTCTTT.

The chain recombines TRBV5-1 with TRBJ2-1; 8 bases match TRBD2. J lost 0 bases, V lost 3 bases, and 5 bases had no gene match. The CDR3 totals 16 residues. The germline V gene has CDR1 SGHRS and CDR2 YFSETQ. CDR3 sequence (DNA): TGCGCCAGCAGCTATAGCGGGATCCCCTCCTACAATGAGCAGTTCTTC. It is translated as CASSYSGIPSYNEQFF.

The CDR3 reads CASSPRQGRDPLHF. The DNA for the CDR3 is TGTGCCAGCAGCCCTCGACAGGGTCGGGATCCCCTCCACTTT. The chain links TRBV3-1 (or the pseudogene TRBV3-2) to TRBJ1-6; 7 bases match TRBD1. The junction had 10 bases not matched to a gene; V was cut back by 4 bases and J by 13 bases. The CDR3 extends over 14 amino acids. Germline V gives CDR1 LGHDT, CDR2 YNNKEL (reference sequence).

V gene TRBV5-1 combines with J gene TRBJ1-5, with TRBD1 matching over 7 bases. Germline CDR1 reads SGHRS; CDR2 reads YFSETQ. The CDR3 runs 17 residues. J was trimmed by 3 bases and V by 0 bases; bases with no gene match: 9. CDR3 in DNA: TGCGCCAGCAGCTTGGCCCCACCGGACAGGATCAATCAGCCCCAGCATTTT. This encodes CASSLAPPDRINQPQHF.

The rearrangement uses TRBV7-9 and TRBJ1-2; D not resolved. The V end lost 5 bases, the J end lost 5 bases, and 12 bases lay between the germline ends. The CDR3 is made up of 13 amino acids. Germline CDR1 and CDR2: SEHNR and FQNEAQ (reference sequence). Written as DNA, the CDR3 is TGTGCCAGCAGCCCCCTGGCGGAGTATGGCTACACCTTC. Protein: CASSPLAEYGYTF.

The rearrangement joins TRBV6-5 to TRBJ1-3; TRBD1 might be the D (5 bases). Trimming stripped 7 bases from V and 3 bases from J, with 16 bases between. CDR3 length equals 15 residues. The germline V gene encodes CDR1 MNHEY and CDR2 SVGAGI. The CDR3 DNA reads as TGTGCCAGCACCGCGGGGGGTTTCGGTGGAAACACCATATATTTT. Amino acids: CASTAGGFGGNTIYF.

In nucleotides, the CDR3 is TGTGCCAGCAGCCGGGACAGGCTGAACACCGGGGAGCTGTTTTTT. Amino acid sequence: CASSRDRLNTGELFF. The genes are TRBV3-1 (or the pseudogene TRBV3-2) and TRBJ2-2; TRBD1 aligns across 8 bases. Looked up from germline, CDR1 is LGHDT and CDR2 is YNNKEL (reference sequence). The CDR3 covers 15 residues. V trimming: 4 bases; J trimming: 1 base; junction bases outside the gene matches: 2.

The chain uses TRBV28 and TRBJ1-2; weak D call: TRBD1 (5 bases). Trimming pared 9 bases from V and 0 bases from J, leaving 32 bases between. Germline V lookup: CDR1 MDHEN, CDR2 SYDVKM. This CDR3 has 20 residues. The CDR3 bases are TGTGCCAGTGGTTTTATGGCAGGGCAGGGTCAAGATGGGCCTAACTATGGCTACACCTTC. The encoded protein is CASGFMAGQGQDGPNYGYTF.

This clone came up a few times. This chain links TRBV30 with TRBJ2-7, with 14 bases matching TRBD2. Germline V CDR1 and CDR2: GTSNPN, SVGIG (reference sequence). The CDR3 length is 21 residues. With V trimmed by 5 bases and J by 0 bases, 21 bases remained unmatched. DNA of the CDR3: TGTGCCTGGGGCCATGGATACTTAACGACTAGCGGGAGGGCCTTCTCCTACGAGCAGTACTTC. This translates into CAWGHGYLTTSGRAFSYEQYF.

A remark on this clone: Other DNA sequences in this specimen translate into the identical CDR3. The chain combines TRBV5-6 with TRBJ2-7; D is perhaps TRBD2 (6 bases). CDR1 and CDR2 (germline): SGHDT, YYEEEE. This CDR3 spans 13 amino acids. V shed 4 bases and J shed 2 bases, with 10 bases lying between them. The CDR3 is CASSPGSPYEQYF. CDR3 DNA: TGTGCCAGCAGCCCCGGGAGCCCCTACGAGCAGTACTTC.

CDR3 sequence reads: CASSVEGSSGNTIYF. CDR3 sequence (DNA): TGTGCCAGCAGTGTGGAGGGGTCCTCTGGAAACACCATATATTTT. The chain uses TRBV2 and TRBJ1-3; D perhaps matches TRBD1 (5 bases). Germline CDR1 reads SNHLY; CDR2 reads FYNNEI. The V end lost 4 bases, the J end lost 0 bases, and 10 bases lay between the germline ends. CDR3 length: 15 amino acids.

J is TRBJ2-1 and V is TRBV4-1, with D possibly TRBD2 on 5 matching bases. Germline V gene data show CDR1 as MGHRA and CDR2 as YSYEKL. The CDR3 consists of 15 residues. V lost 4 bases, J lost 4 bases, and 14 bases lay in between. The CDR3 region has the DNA TGCGCCAGCAGCCCTTGGACTGGAATTTACAATGAGCAGTTCTTC. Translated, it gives CASSPWTGIYNEQFF.